These 16 T cell receptor beta chains came from one sample sequenced in a study of OX40 agonist ivuxolimab in advanced cancers. Sequencing used immunoSEQ multiplex PCR; TCRdb keeps in-frame clones, though not all of them. Among tens of thousands of clones listed, 80% to 90% were seen once. This specimen consisted of CD4+ or CD8+ T cells sorted from blood, obtained in a trial of the OX40 agonist ivuxolimab. These receptors originate from an adult with an advanced solid tumor such as melanoma, head and neck, liver or kidney cancer.

In this sample, this clone turned up a few times. The chain joins TRBV15 to TRBJ1-2; 9 bases agree with TRBD1. Losses at the gene ends were 8 bases for V and 5 bases for J; bases not matched to a gene: 12. From germline, CDR1 is LNHNV and CDR2 YYDKDF (reference sequence). The CDR3 consists of 15 residues. The CDR3 protein is CATSPGTGTEYGYTF. The CDR3 nucleotides read TGTGCCACCTCTCCAGGGACAGGGACCGAGTATGGCTACACCTTC.

The rearrangement links TRBV27 to TRBJ2-6; no definite D call. V shed 4 bases and J shed 4 bases, with 8 bases lying between them. Per the germline V gene, CDR1 is MNHEY and CDR2 is SMNVEV (reference sequence). The CDR3 loop spans 14 amino acids. CDR3 DNA: TGTGCCAGCAGTTGGAGTACCGGGGCCAACGTCCTGACTTTC. It is translated as CASSWSTGANVLTF. The full variable domain, rest sourced from reference TRBV27 and TRBJ2-6, is EAQVTQNPRYLITVTGKKLTVTCSQNMNHEYMSWYRQDPGLGLRQIYYSMNVEVTDKGDVPEGYKVSRKEKRNFPLILESPSPNQTSLYFCASSWSTGANVLTFGAGSRLTVL.

In this sample, this clone turned up once. J is TRBJ2-7 and V is TRBV18; D may correspond to TRBD1 or TRBD2 (5 bases each). CDR1 is KGHSH and CDR2 is LQKENI in the germline V gene. V dropped 5 bases and J dropped 8 bases, with 16 bases sitting between them. This CDR3 has 13 amino acids. The CDR3 coding sequence is TGTGCCAGCTCATGGGACCGCTCTACTCAGCAGTACTTC. It yields the protein CASSWDRSTQQYF.

DNA of the CDR3: TGTGCCAGTACCCCCCGGACTAGCGGGGAGCGCGAGCAGTACTTC. Its protein is CASTPRTSGEREQYF. The J gene is TRBJ2-7, the V gene TRBV19; TRBD2 agrees at 12 bases. Germline V gives CDR1 LNHDA, CDR2 SQIVND (reference sequence). V lost 7 bases, J lost 6 bases, and 10 bases stayed unmatched. The CDR3 runs to 15 residues.

The chain carries TRBV5-4 and TRBJ2-2; D ambiguous. The germline V and J ends were trimmed by 7 bases and 2 bases, with 15 bases remaining between them. Germline-derived CDR1 and CDR2 are SGHNT and YYREEE (reference sequence). The CDR3 has 15 amino acids. In DNA, the CDR3 is TGTGCCAGCCTGAATCAAGGCCTAAACACCGGGGAGCTGTTTTTT. Translation gives CASLNQGLNTGELFF.

The rearrangement uses TRBV29-1 and TRBJ1-1; weak D call: TRBD1 (5 bases). Germline lookup yields CDR1 SQVTM and CDR2 ANQGSEA. The CDR3 spans 14 residues. V lost 0 bases and J 5 bases, leaving 13 bases between the germline ends. The CDR3 sequence: CSVEEDSRGTEAFF. Here the CDR3 DNA reads TGCAGCGTTGAAGAAGACAGTCGGGGGACTGAAGCTTTCTTT.

This chain joins TRBV18 and TRBJ1-2; 8 nucleotides line up with TRBD1. V shed 3 bases, J shed 4 bases, and the junction held 7 bases outside the gene matches. This CDR3 spans 15 amino acids. Germline CDR1 and CDR2: KGHSH and LQKENI. CDR3 in amino acids: CASSPRTGPFYGYTF. As DNA, the CDR3 is TGTGCCAGCTCACCCCGGACAGGGCCCTTCTATGGCTACACCTTC.

J is TRBJ1-2 and V is TRBV5-1, with D possibly matching TRBD1 (5 bases). This CDR3 has 14 amino acids. Germline V lookup: CDR1 SGHRS, CDR2 YFSETQ. Trimming shortened V by 3 bases and J by 6 bases, and 15 bases separated the two germline ends. The CDR3 spells CASSWPQGRDGYTF. CDR3 nucleotides: TGCGCCAGCAGCTGGCCCCAGGGTCGGGATGGCTACACCTTC.

The V call is TRBV6-6, the J call TRBJ1-5; 10 bases match TRBD1. Germline V gene data show CDR1 as MNHNY and CDR2 as SVGAGI (reference sequence). V lost 5 bases, J lost 4 bases, and 5 bases stayed unmatched. The length of the CDR3 is 15 residues. The CDR3 DNA follows: TGTGCCAGCAGTGGGACAGGGGTCAGTAATCAGCCCCAGCATTTT. This gives the protein CASSGTGVSNQPQHF.

This clone is medium-sized (0.01 to 0.1%). This chain connects TRBV5-1 to TRBJ2-1; D is perhaps TRBD2 (5 bases). This CDR3 is built from 13 residues. CDR1 is SGHRS and CDR2 is YFSETQ in the germline V gene. V lost 4 bases, J lost 8 bases, and 13 bases lay in between. The CDR3 sequence: CASSRPGADEQFF. In DNA form, the CDR3 reads TGCGCCAGCAGCAGGCCCGGAGCGGATGAGCAGTTCTTC.

This clone was detected a few times. This chain links TRBV7-9 with TRBJ2-2, with D unclear. Germline CDR1 reads SEHNR; CDR2 reads FQNEAQ (reference sequence). This CDR3 contains 16 residues. Trimming took off 3 bases at V and 1 base at J, with 12 bases between the two ends. CDR3 residues: CASSFFLVENTGELFF. In DNA form, the CDR3 reads TGTGCCAGCAGCTTCTTCCTAGTAGAGAACACCGGGGAGCTGTTTTTT.

The CDR3 DNA reads TGTGCCAGCAGCTTAGCAGGGGCTGGAAACACCATATATTTT. Amino acid sequence: CASSLAGAGNTIYF. J is TRBJ1-3 and V is TRBV5-4, with a possible D match to TRBD1 (6 bases). Germline assignment: CDR1 SGHNT and CDR2 YYREEE (reference sequence). Trimming cost V 2 bases and J 2 bases, with 8 bases left between them. The CDR3 contains 14 residues. Together with reference TRBV5-4 and TRBJ1-3, the CDR3 gives the full variable domain: ETGVTQSPTHLIKTRGQQVTLRCSSQSGHNTVSWYQQALGQGPQFIFQYYREEENGRGNFPPRFSGLQFPNYSSELNVNALELDDSALYLCASSLAGAGNTIYFGEGSWLTVV.

The CDR3 coding sequence is TGCAGCGTTGAAACTGGGCCGGGGGAGACCCAGTACTTC. This encodes CSVETGPGETQYF. V is TRBV29-1 and J is TRBJ2-5, with D possibly matching TRBD2 (5 bases). CDR1 is SQVTM, CDR2 ANQGSEA, per germline. The CDR3 has 13 amino acids. Trimming stripped 2 bases from V and 5 bases from J, with 12 bases between.

Details on this clone: One end of the junction fails to match germline, which may point to a read error. This chain uses TRBV6-6 with TRBJ1-3; 7 bases align to TRBD1. The germline V gene has CDR1 MNHNY and CDR2 SVGAGI (reference sequence). The CDR3 totals 11 residues. Here the CDR3 DNA reads TGTGCCAGCAGTACAGGGGCTTCTACCCATTTT. It yields the protein CASSTGASTHF.

This clone has just one count. This chain uses TRBV5-1 with TRBJ1-2; 7 nucleotides match TRBD1. The V gene end was trimmed by 7 bases and the J gene end by 1 base; junction bases not matched to a gene: 10. Germline CDR1 reads SGHRS; CDR2 reads YFSETQ. This CDR3 comprises 15 residues. The CDR3 nucleotides are TGCGCCAGCGCCCCCCACAGGGGACGTAACTATGGCTACACCTTC. Translated: CASAPHRGRNYGYTF.

This chain joins TRBV7-2 and TRBJ2-1; 10 bases line up with TRBD2. V trimming: 1 base; J trimming: 5 bases; junction bases outside the gene matches: 11. The CDR3 runs to 18 residues. In germline, CDR1 is SGHTA, CDR2 FQGNSA. The CDR3 DNA reads TGTGCCAGCAGCTTAGTCCTAGCGGGGGAGACGATTCACAATGAGCAGTTCTTC. Translating it yields CASSLVLAGETIHNEQFF.